This T cell receptor (beta chain) was captured in a study of blood T cells in healthy people across ages. Peripheral blood from each donor was collected in a volume of about 10 milliliters. This clonotype appeared a few times. V trimming: 0 bases; J trimming: 7 bases; junction bases outside the gene matches: 7. CDR1 is DFQATT and CDR2 is SNEGSKA in the germline V gene (reference sequence). This CDR3 spans 16 amino acids. Then a second PCR, running roughly 7 to 11 cycles, was carried out with a sample-barcoded 5' primer and a J-beta primer mix. Carrying 12 random nucleotides, a template-switch adaptor labeled each individual cDNA molecule. A single record per CDR3 protein comes from TCRdb applying MiXCR to the 5' RACE reads. The data contain 730,000 or so distinct CDR3 sequences, around 38% of them singletons.

The chain is built from TRBV20-1 and TRBJ2-1; TRBD2 aligns across 12 bases. The source of this sequence is an elderly man in good health. Sequencing was performed on blood. The CDR3 here is CSARDPSGGAKNEQFF. The CDR3 DNA is TGCAGTGCTAGAGATCCTAGCGGGGGGGCAAAGAATGAGCAGTTCTTC.